Listed below are T cell receptor beta chains from one sample, sequenced in a study of blood T cell repertoires in COVID-19. The data were produced by immunoSEQ multiplex PCR, yet TCRdb's version contains in-frame clones alone and is incomplete. This table holds a few hundred thousand clones, more than 75% found once. The specimen was peripheral blood. The source is a human donor in a cohort sampled during active COVID-19. The CDR3 runs from the conserved cysteine through the conserved F or W. A D gene is named only where the DNA matches it firmly. Size values are once, few and many counts, or a class for expanded clones, and some rows have none.

v_call	d_call	j_call	clone_size	cdr3_aa	cdr3_nt
TRBV6-1	-	TRBJ1-3	many	CASSVTLRVSGNTIYF	TGTGCCAGCAGTGTTACCCTACGGGTTAGTGGAAACACCATATATTTT
TRBV7-9	TRBD1	TRBJ1-5	-	CASSLGTGASVYQPQHF	TGTGCCAGCAGCTTAGGGACAGGGGCCTCGGTGTATCAGCCCCAGCATTTT
TRBV3-1/TRBV3-2	-	TRBJ2-2	-	CASSQAHMNGELFF	TGTGCCAGCAGCCAAGCCCACATGAACGGGGAGCTGTTTTTT
TRBV2	-	TRBJ2-5	-	CASLKTGQETQYF	TGTGCCAGCCTTAAGACAGGACAAGAGACCCAGTACTTC
TRBV5-1	-	TRBJ2-3	-	CASSFLRDTQYF	TGCGCCAGCAGCTTTCTCCGAGATACGCAGTATTTT
TRBV18	-	TRBJ1-2	-	CASSPNREVTGYTF	TGTGCCAGCTCACCCAACAGGGAAGTGACTGGCTACACCTTC
TRBV19	-	TRBJ1-5	-	CASSIGGRGVTNQPQHF	TGTGCCAGTAGTATAGGTGGCAGGGGAGTTACCAATCAGCCCCAGCATTTT
TRBV4-1	TRBD2	TRBJ2-1	-	CASSQDMGEGGNEQFF	TGCGCCAGCAGCCAAGATATGGGGGAGGGCGGCAATGAGCAGTTCTTC
TRBV28	TRBD1	TRBJ1-3	-	CASRPLDRVSGNTIYF	TGTGCCAGCAGGCCCCTCGACAGGGTGTCGGGAAACACCATATATTTT
TRBV7-6	-	TRBJ1-6	-	CASSLFARTASYNSPLHF	TGTGCCAGCAGCTTATTTGCCAGGACAGCCTCCTATAATTCACCCCTCCACTTT
TRBV19	TRBD1	TRBJ1-1	-	CASRGPSRDRLQNTEAFF	TGTGCCAGTAGAGGCCCTTCCCGGGACAGACTTCAGAACACTGAAGCTTTCTTT
TRBV10-3	-	TRBJ1-1	-	CATATGLNTEAFF	TGTGCCACCGCGACAGGCCTGAACACTGAAGCTTTCTTT
TRBV5-6	TRBD1	TRBJ2-2	-	CASSLEGQVNTGELFF	TGTGCCAGCAGCTTGGAGGGACAGGTGAACACCGGGGAGCTGTTTTTT
TRBV19	TRBD1	TRBJ2-2	-	CASSRDRVTGELFF	TGTGCCAGTAGCCGGGACAGGGTTACCGGGGAGCTGTTTTTT
TRBV27	-	TRBJ2-7	-	CASRGLAFPYEQYF	TGTGCCAGCAGGGGCCTAGCCTTTCCCTACGAGCAGTACTTC
TRBV5-1	-	TRBJ2-2	-	CASRDSVTGELFF	TGCGCCAGCCGCGATTCGGTCACCGGGGAGCTGTTTTTT
TRBV3-1/TRBV3-2	TRBD2	TRBJ2-5	-	CASSQGPGLAGGETQYF	TGTGCCAGCAGCCAAGGGCCAGGACTAGCGGGAGGAGAGACCCAGTACTTC
TRBV2	-	TRBJ1-2	once	CASSGEGNGYTF	TGTGCCAGCAGTGGAGAGGGAAATGGCTACACCTTC
TRBV7-2	-	TRBJ2-3	-	CASSSRDSHTDTQYF	TGTGCCAGCAGCTCCCGGGACTCTCACACAGATACGCAGTATTTT
TRBV24-1	-	TRBJ2-5	-	CATSDRRGTQYF	TGTGCCACCAGTGACCGGAGGGGGACCCAGTACTTC
TRBV27	TRBD1	TRBJ1-5	-	CASSPDREQPQHF	TGTGCCAGCAGCCCGGACAGGGAACAGCCCCAGCATTTT
TRBV10-1	TRBD2	TRBJ2-5	-	CASSDSGRTAQETQYF	TGCGCCAGCAGCGATAGCGGGAGGACCGCTCAAGAGACCCAGTACTTC
TRBV7-8	-	TRBJ1-6	-	CASSPLRNSPLHF	TGTGCCAGCAGCCCCCTCAGGAATTCACCCCTCCACTTT
TRBV24-1	-	TRBJ1-5	-	CAAPMGGSNQPQHF	TGTGCCGCCCCTATGGGCGGGAGCAATCAGCCCCAGCATTTT
TRBV28	TRBD2	TRBJ2-3	-	CASSFLAGEDTQYF	TGTGCCAGCAGTTTTCTAGCGGGAGAAGATACGCAGTATTTT
TRBV4-1	TRBD2	TRBJ2-3	-	CASAGVLGDTQYF	TGCGCCAGCGCGGGGGTGTTAGGGGATACGCAGTATTTT
TRBV5-1	TRBD1	TRBJ1-1	-	CASSSTGGLNTEAFF	TGCGCCAGCAGCTCAACAGGGGGCCTGAACACTGAAGCTTTCTTT
TRBV30	TRBD1	TRBJ1-2	once	CACPRQGWNYGYTF	TGTGCCTGCCCTAGACAGGGTTGGAACTATGGCTACACCTTC
TRBV6-5	TRBD1	TRBJ2-7	-	CASSRQGLTYEQYF	TGTGCCAGCAGCAGACAGGGGCTCACCTACGAGCAGTACTTC